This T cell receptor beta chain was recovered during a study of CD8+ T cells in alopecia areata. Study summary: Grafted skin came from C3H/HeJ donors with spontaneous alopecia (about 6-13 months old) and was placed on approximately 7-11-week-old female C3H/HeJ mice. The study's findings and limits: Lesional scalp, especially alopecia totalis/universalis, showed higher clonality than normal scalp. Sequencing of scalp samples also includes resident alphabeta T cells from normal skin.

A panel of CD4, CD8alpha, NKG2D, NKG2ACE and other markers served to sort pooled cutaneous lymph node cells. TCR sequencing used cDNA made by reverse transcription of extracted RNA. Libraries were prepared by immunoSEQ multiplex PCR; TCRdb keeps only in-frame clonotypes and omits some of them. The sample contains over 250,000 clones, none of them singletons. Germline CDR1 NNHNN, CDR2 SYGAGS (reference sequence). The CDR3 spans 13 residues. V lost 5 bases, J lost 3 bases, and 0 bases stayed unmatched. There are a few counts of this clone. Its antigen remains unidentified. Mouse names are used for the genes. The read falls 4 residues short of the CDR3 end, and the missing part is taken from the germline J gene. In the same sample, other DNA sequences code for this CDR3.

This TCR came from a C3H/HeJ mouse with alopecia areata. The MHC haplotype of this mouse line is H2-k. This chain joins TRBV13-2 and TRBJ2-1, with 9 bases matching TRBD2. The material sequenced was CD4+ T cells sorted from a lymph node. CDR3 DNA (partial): TGTGCCAGCGGGACTGGGGGCTATGCT. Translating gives CASGTGGYA. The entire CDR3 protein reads CASGTGGYAEQFF.